This T cell receptor (beta chain) was captured by sequencing in a study of T cells in Graves' hyperthyroidism and ophthalmopathy (dated by TCRdb to the late 2010s). As for the study more broadly: Peripheral blood was sampled at the time of initial diagnosis, prior to any treatment. A discovery cohort of about 100 patients, approximately 44 with Graves' ophthalmopathy and 55 to 65 with stable Graves' hyperthyroidism, was used to find distinguishing TCR V-J signatures. An independent validation cohort of about 19 hyperthyroidism patients and 17 patients who later progressed to ophthalmopathy tested prospective prediction of ophthalmopathy. For training and testing, the roughly 100 patients in the discovery cohort were randomly divided in a 7:3 ratio. In six Graves' hyperthyroidism patients, the study also compared T-cell repertoires from thyroid tissue with T-cell repertoires from blood. Following sampling, methimazole starting at 30 mg daily was given to hyperthyroidism patients, and high-dose intravenous methylprednisolone was given to ophthalmopathy patients. The paper describes TCR Vbeta CDR3 sequencing of around 140 peripheral blood samples, made up of roughly 40 ophthalmopathy patients, approximately 76 hyperthyroidism patients and 17 progressor patients. Results the study describes overall, beyond this receptor: No statistical method was used to set the sample size in advance, and investigators knew the group allocation. Most expanded thyroid clonotypes (frequency above 0.001) were also detected in blood, suggesting blood repertoires may reflect thyroid immune responses. Ophthalmopathy was separated from stable hyperthyroidism by a 13 V-J signature model, with roughly 88% sensitivity and about 81% specificity obtained in cross-validation and 80%/75% obtained in testing. In validation, the model predicted progression to ophthalmopathy with roughly 70% sensitivity and less than 80% specificity, a median of around 6.6 months before onset.

CDR1 WNHNN and CDR2 SYGVQD are derived from the germline V gene (reference sequence). The CDR3 sequence holds 14 residues, the cysteine and phenylalanine included. The sequence is cut down to CDR3 DNA, 42 bases in frame from base 1. The V end gives up 6 bases and the J end 4 bases, leaving 5 bases in the junction not matched to a gene. Graves' hyperthyroidism was defined as stable when no progression to ophthalmopathy occurred over 18 months of follow-up. Hyperthyroidism patients were newly diagnosed, had a disease duration of under 2 months, and were aged 18 to 65 years. Exclusion was applied to patients with uncontrolled infections, other autoimmune diseases, pregnancy or lactation. Clinical symptoms, serum thyroxine and TRAb, thyroid ultrasound, and orbital computed tomography formed the basis for the diagnoses. PBMCs were isolated from about 10 ml of fresh peripheral blood by Ficoll-Paque density gradient centrifugation. Trizol reagent was used to extract total RNA, and RNA quality was then checked on an Agilent 2100 Bioanalyzer.

The TCR beta CDR3 regions were amplified from RNA transcripts. A first-round RT-PCR of the TCR CDR3 used the HTBI primer set with the Qiagen OneStep RT-PCR kit. The libraries were constructed in a second round of multiplex PCR and then size-selected and purified. Paired-end sequencing of the libraries was performed with 100 bp reads on an Illumina HiSeq2000. In the authors' own workflow: SOAPnuke was used to process the raw data, with reads discarded if the reads contained adapters or uncalled bases, had a mean Phred below 15, or lacked an exact constant-primer or identifier match. High-quality paired reads were merged using COPE v1.2.5, and each unique nucleotide sequence was defined as a clonotype. MiTCR v1.1 was used to align the clonotypes against IMGT TRBV, TRBD and TRBJ reference segments. The analysis included only V-J combinations with a frequency above 0.0001, which together covered 99% to 99.2% of the repertoires. A TCS score was defined as the ratio of F50 (clonal expansion) to E x V (chaos), with BLOSUM62-based TCRdist applied between CDR3 peptides within each V-J. Welch's t-statistics and random forest reduced roughly 530 V-J features to around 14, which were used in a naive Bayes classifier (R e1071). The raw public reads went through TCRdb reprocessing: fastp at Q25, MiXCR clone calling, in-frame beta chains kept. Every CDR3 protein is listed once, alongside the most common genes and DNA of its rows. The V and J calls shown here were made by TCRdb, not taken from the authors' results. The sample table contains 300,000 or so distinct CDR3 sequences; only one count was recorded for roughly a fifth of them. Less than 65% of the sample belongs to the ten largest clones.

With regard to this clonotype: It lacks a known antigen. It has no much larger one-base neighbor in the sample; base qualities were not kept.

This TCR derives from a woman between 50 and 59 years old with Graves' hyperthyroidism. The sequenced sample was blood. The chain employs TRBV10-1 and TRBJ2-7, with TRBD1 identical over 11 junction bases. The CDR3: CASRMGQGGYEQYF. The bases are TGCGCCAGCAGGATGGGACAGGGGGGGTACGAGCAGTACTTC.